These T cell receptor beta chains were read from a single sample in a study of T-cell memory formation after mild COVID-19. TCRdb reprocessed the 5' RACE reads with MiXCR, giving one entry per CDR3 protein. The sample lists about 150,000 distinct CDR3 sequences, approximately 26% occurring once. Sequenced sample: PBMCs or a T cell subset sorted from them (not recorded which). The receptors derive from an adult woman who had mild COVID-19 (a few samples of this study predate the infection). Cell type and time point are not known. Each CDR3 is given with its conserved first and last residue. The D gene is left open where the match is weak. A clone size is listed for some rows: how often the clone was seen (once, few, many), or a class if it is expanded.

j_gene: TRBJ2-7; d_gene: TRBD2; v_gene: TRBV20-1; abundance: .; CDR3aa: CSARESGGIAYEQYF; CDR3nt: TGCAGTGCTAGAGAGTCGGGAGGGATTGCGTACGAGCAGTACTTC
j_gene: TRBJ2-3; d_gene: TRBD2; v_gene: TRBV5-5; abundance: many; CDR3aa: CASRPIAGTDTQYF; CDR3nt: TGTGCCAGCAGACCTATAGCGGGGACAGATACGCAGTATTTT
j_gene: TRBJ1-6; d_gene: .; v_gene: TRBV15; abundance: .; CDR3aa: CATSRESVENSPLHF; CDR3nt: TGTGCCACCAGCAGAGAGAGCGTAGAAAATTCACCCCTCCACTTT
j_gene: TRBJ2-7; d_gene: TRBD2; v_gene: TRBV3-1; abundance: few; CDR3aa: CASSQVGLLYEQYF; CDR3nt: TGTGCCAGCAGCCAAGTGGGACTACTCTACGAGCAGTACTTC
j_gene: TRBJ1-2; d_gene: .; v_gene: TRBV7-9; abundance: .; CDR3aa: CASSQTGDYGYTF; CDR3nt: TGTGCCAGCAGCCAGACGGGGGACTATGGCTACACCTTC
j_gene: TRBJ2-3; d_gene: .; v_gene: TRBV6-1; abundance: few; CDR3aa: CASSVRQSTDTQYF; CDR3nt: TGTGCCAGCAGCGTGAGACAGAGCACAGATACGCAGTATTTT
j_gene: TRBJ1-5; d_gene: .; v_gene: TRBV4-1; abundance: few; CDR3aa: CASSHRHGNQPQHF; CDR3nt: TGCGCCAGCAGCCACAGACACGGCAATCAGCCCCAGCATTTT
j_gene: TRBJ1-1; d_gene: .; v_gene: TRBV6-6; abundance: few; CDR3aa: CASSVIWGTEAFF; CDR3nt: TGTGCCAGCAGTGTGATATGGGGGACTGAAGCTTTCTTT
j_gene: TRBJ2-7; d_gene: .; v_gene: TRBV15; abundance: .; CDR3aa: CATSSGIGSLSYEQYF; CDR3nt: TGTGCCACCAGCTCCGGGATCGGGAGTCTTTCCTACGAGCAGTACTTC
j_gene: TRBJ2-7; d_gene: .; v_gene: TRBV21-1; abundance: few; CDR3aa: CASRGPSYEQYF; CDR3nt: TGTGCCAGCCGGGGCCCCTCCTACGAGCAGTACTTC
j_gene: TRBJ2-1; d_gene: .; v_gene: TRBV6-1; abundance: .; CDR3aa: CASSEETHNEQFF; CDR3nt: TGTGCCAGCAGTGAAGAGACCCACAATGAGCAGTTCTTC
j_gene: TRBJ2-7; d_gene: TRBD2; v_gene: TRBV28; abundance: .; CDR3aa: CASSPLTSGEQYF; CDR3nt: TGTGCCAGCAGTCCTCTGACTAGCGGAGAGCAGTACTTC
j_gene: TRBJ2-2; d_gene: TRBD2; v_gene: TRBV20-1; abundance: few; CDR3aa: CSARSSGTNTGELFF; CDR3nt: TGCAGTGCTCGGTCTAGCGGAACGAACACCGGGGAGCTGTTTTTT
j_gene: TRBJ1-5; d_gene: TRBD1; v_gene: TRBV2; abundance: .; CDR3aa: CASSAGTGAHQPQHF; CDR3nt: TGTGCCAGCAGTGCCGGGACAGGGGCGCATCAGCCCCAGCATTTT
j_gene: TRBJ2-1; d_gene: .; v_gene: TRBV2; abundance: .; CDR3aa: CASSGGFYNEQFF; CDR3nt: TGTGCCAGCAGTGGGGGATTTTACAATGAGCAGTTCTTC
j_gene: TRBJ2-7; d_gene: .; v_gene: TRBV5-5; abundance: .; CDR3aa: CASSLDPTDYEQYF; CDR3nt: TGTGCCAGCAGCTTGGACCCAACCGACTACGAGCAGTACTTC
j_gene: TRBJ2-1; d_gene: TRBD2; v_gene: TRBV7-9; abundance: .; CDR3aa: CASSFSSGRAHEQFF; CDR3nt: TGTGCCAGCAGCTTTTCAAGCGGGAGGGCCCATGAGCAGTTCTTC
j_gene: TRBJ1-1; d_gene: .; v_gene: TRBV12-5; abundance: .; CDR3aa: CASRHQGTDGAFF; CDR3nt: TGTGCTAGTCGACATCAGGGGACTGATGGAGCTTTCTTT
j_gene: TRBJ2-3; d_gene: .; v_gene: TRBV6-1; abundance: .; CDR3aa: CASIRGDTQYF; CDR3nt: TGTGCCAGCATCCGAGGAGATACGCAGTATTTT
j_gene: TRBJ2-3; d_gene: .; v_gene: TRBV4-1; abundance: .; CDR3aa: CASSRPGTGPWGTDTQYF; CDR3nt: TGCGCCAGCAGCCGTCCCGGGACTGGTCCCTGGGGCACAGATACGCAGTATTTT
j_gene: TRBJ2-7; d_gene: TRBD1; v_gene: TRBV6-5; abundance: few; CDR3aa: CASRTGVFSYEQYF; CDR3nt: TGTGCCAGCAGGACAGGGGTCTTCTCCTACGAGCAGTACTTC
j_gene: TRBJ2-7; d_gene: .; v_gene: TRBV5-6; abundance: .; CDR3aa: CASSLTRNFYEQYF; CDR3nt: TGTGCCAGCAGCTTGACCAGGAATTTTTACGAGCAGTACTTC
j_gene: TRBJ2-7; d_gene: .; v_gene: TRBV29-1; abundance: .; CDR3aa: CSVETAGRYEQYF; CDR3nt: TGCAGCGTTGAAACGGCAGGGAGGTACGAGCAGTACTTC
j_gene: TRBJ2-1; d_gene: TRBD1; v_gene: TRBV27; abundance: few; CDR3aa: CASRTGEYEQFF; CDR3nt: TGTGCCAGCAGAACAGGGGAGTATGAGCAGTTCTTC
j_gene: TRBJ2-5; d_gene: .; v_gene: TRBV21-1; abundance: .; CDR3aa: CASSAGGLETQYF; CDR3nt: TGTGCCAGCAGCGCTGGGGGGCTGGAGACCCAGTACTTC
j_gene: TRBJ1-4; d_gene: .; v_gene: TRBV7-2; abundance: .; CDR3aa: CASSLEGTYNEKLFF; CDR3nt: TGTGCCAGCAGCTTGGAAGGGACTTATAATGAAAAACTGTTTTTT
j_gene: TRBJ2-3; d_gene: .; v_gene: TRBV7-9; abundance: few; CDR3aa: CASSPGRLPGDTQYF; CDR3nt: TGTGCCAGCAGCCCGGGGAGGTTACCGGGGGATACGCAGTATTTT
j_gene: TRBJ1-1; d_gene: TRBD1; v_gene: TRBV7-9; abundance: .; CDR3aa: CASSDGQGDTEAFF; CDR3nt: TGTGCCAGCAGCGACGGACAGGGCGACACTGAAGCTTTCTTT
j_gene: TRBJ2-3; d_gene: .; v_gene: TRBV5-4; abundance: .; CDR3aa: CASSLAGDVLF; CDR3nt: TGTGCCAGCAGCTTGGCAGGGGACGTGCTTTTT
j_gene: TRBJ2-5; d_gene: TRBD2; v_gene: TRBV13; abundance: few; CDR3aa: CASSSTGLAGVETQYF; CDR3nt: TGTGCCAGCAGCTCCACGGGACTAGCGGGGGTGGAGACCCAGTACTTC
j_gene: TRBJ1-1; d_gene: .; v_gene: TRBV5-1; abundance: few; CDR3aa: CASSLDADPRDINTEAFF; CDR3nt: TGCGCCAGCAGCTTGGACGCCGACCCTAGGGACATTAACACTGAAGCTTTCTTT
j_gene: TRBJ2-1; d_gene: TRBD2; v_gene: TRBV9; abundance: .; CDR3aa: CASSVDRTGGSYNEQFF; CDR3nt: TGTGCCAGCAGCGTAGATAGAACGGGAGGATCCTACAATGAGCAGTTCTTC
j_gene: TRBJ2-7; d_gene: TRBD2; v_gene: TRBV4-1; abundance: .; CDR3aa: CASSQGEAGGVQYF; CDR3nt: TGCGCCAGCAGCCAAGGGGAAGCGGGAGGGGTGCAGTACTTC
j_gene: TRBJ2-7; d_gene: TRBD2; v_gene: TRBV4-1; abundance: few; CDR3aa: CASSQPGTSTHEQYF; CDR3nt: TGCGCCAGCAGCCAGCCCGGGACTAGTACTCACGAGCAGTACTTC
j_gene: TRBJ2-1; d_gene: TRBD2; v_gene: TRBV7-6; abundance: .; CDR3aa: CASSLPEGLAGINEQFF; CDR3nt: TGTGCCAGCAGCTTACCCGAGGGACTAGCGGGGATCAATGAGCAGTTCTTC
j_gene: TRBJ2-1; d_gene: .; v_gene: TRBV5-6; abundance: few; CDR3aa: CASRAGEMGYNEQFF; CDR3nt: TGTGCCAGCAGAGCTGGAGAGATGGGCTACAATGAGCAGTTCTTC
j_gene: TRBJ2-3; d_gene: TRBD2; v_gene: TRBV5-6; abundance: few; CDR3aa: CASSFGTSSTDTQYF; CDR3nt: TGTGCCAGCAGCTTCGGGACTAGCTCCACAGATACGCAGTATTTT
j_gene: TRBJ2-1; d_gene: TRBD2; v_gene: TRBV4-1; abundance: .; CDR3aa: CASSQYSGGDSYNEQFF; CDR3nt: TGCGCCAGCAGCCAATATAGCGGGGGTGATTCCTACAATGAGCAGTTCTTC
j_gene: TRBJ2-7; d_gene: TRBD2; v_gene: TRBV7-9; abundance: few; CDR3aa: CASSFSGRSYEQYF; CDR3nt: TGTGCCAGCAGCTTCAGCGGGAGATCCTACGAGCAGTACTTC
j_gene: TRBJ2-1; d_gene: TRBD1; v_gene: TRBV7-9; abundance: .; CDR3aa: CASSSLGTGNPEQFF; CDR3nt: TGTGCCAGCAGCTCCTTGGGGACAGGGAATCCTGAGCAGTTCTTC
j_gene: TRBJ2-7; d_gene: .; v_gene: TRBV6-2/TRBV6-3; abundance: few; CDR3aa: CASSYRDGAYEQYF; CDR3nt: TGTGCCAGCAGTTATAGGGACGGCGCCTACGAGCAGTACTTC
j_gene: TRBJ1-4; d_gene: .; v_gene: TRBV2; abundance: .; CDR3aa: CASSEAPADQEKLFF; CDR3nt: TGTGCCAGCAGTGAAGCGCCGGCAGATCAAGAAAAACTGTTTTTT
j_gene: TRBJ2-3; d_gene: .; v_gene: TRBV7-6; abundance: .; CDR3aa: CASSLGAGKTDTQYF; CDR3nt: TGTGCCAGCAGCTTGGGGGCAGGGAAAACAGATACGCAGTATTTT
j_gene: TRBJ1-3; d_gene: .; v_gene: TRBV7-2; abundance: many; CDR3aa: CASSLDGTTGNTIYF; CDR3nt: TGTGCCAGCAGCTTAGACGGGACAACTGGAAACACCATATATTTT
j_gene: TRBJ2-1; d_gene: .; v_gene: TRBV5-1; abundance: .; CDR3aa: CASSLGEGNEQFF; CDR3nt: TGCGCCAGCAGCTTGGGAGAGGGCAATGAGCAGTTCTTC
j_gene: TRBJ2-7; d_gene: .; v_gene: TRBV13; abundance: few; CDR3aa: CASSSLSSGPAGEQYF; CDR3nt: TGTGCCAGCAGCTCCCTGTCATCTGGGCCGGCGGGTGAGCAGTACTTC
j_gene: TRBJ2-1; d_gene: TRBD1; v_gene: TRBV25-1; abundance: .; CDR3aa: CASRGTGDNEQFF; CDR3nt: TGTGCCAGCAGGGGGACAGGGGACAATGAGCAGTTCTTC
j_gene: TRBJ1-1; d_gene: .; v_gene: TRBV9; abundance: .; CDR3aa: CASSPDLQGATEAFF; CDR3nt: TGTGCCAGCAGCCCCGATTTACAGGGTGCCACTGAAGCTTTCTTT
j_gene: TRBJ2-4; d_gene: .; v_gene: TRBV20-1; abundance: .; CDR3aa: CSAPHSGGIQYF; CDR3nt: TGCAGTGCCCCCCACTCGGGTGGCATTCAGTACTTC
j_gene: TRBJ1-2; d_gene: .; v_gene: TRBV4-1; abundance: .; CDR3aa: CASSQDPGRDYGYTF; CDR3nt: TGCGCCAGCAGCCAAGATCCGGGGAGAGACTATGGCTACACCTTC
j_gene: TRBJ2-7; d_gene: .; v_gene: TRBV2; abundance: .; CDR3aa: CASRGQSYEQYF; CDR3nt: TGTGCCAGCAGAGGACAGTCCTACGAGCAGTACTTC
j_gene: TRBJ2-3; d_gene: .; v_gene: TRBV5-8; abundance: .; CDR3aa: CASSLAASSTDTQYF; CDR3nt: TGTGCCAGCAGCTTGGCGGCCTCCAGCACAGATACGCAGTATTTT
j_gene: TRBJ2-1; d_gene: .; v_gene: TRBV7-2; abundance: .; CDR3aa: CASSHPGRDYNEQFF; CDR3nt: TGTGCCAGCAGCCACCCCGGACGTGACTACAATGAGCAGTTCTTC
j_gene: TRBJ2-3; d_gene: .; v_gene: TRBV7-3; abundance: few; CDR3aa: CASMAEGTDTQYF; CDR3nt: TGTGCCAGCATGGCGGAGGGCACAGATACGCAGTATTTT
j_gene: TRBJ1-1; d_gene: .; v_gene: TRBV7-9; abundance: .; CDR3aa: CASSSGPGYAEAFF; CDR3nt: TGTGCCAGCAGCTCTGGACCAGGATACGCTGAAGCTTTCTTT
j_gene: TRBJ2-1; d_gene: .; v_gene: TRBV4-3; abundance: .; CDR3aa: CASSQGRFYNEQFF; CDR3nt: TGCGCCAGCAGCCAGGGACGGTTCTACAATGAGCAGTTCTTC
j_gene: TRBJ1-5; d_gene: .; v_gene: TRBV28; abundance: few; CDR3aa: CASTDIRLSNQPQHF; CDR3nt: TGTGCCAGCACCGACATAAGATTAAGCAATCAGCCCCAGCATTTT
j_gene: TRBJ1-5; d_gene: .; v_gene: TRBV15; abundance: .; CDR3aa: CATRNLGAQPQHF; CDR3nt: TGTGCCACCCGGAACCTTGGGGCCCAGCCCCAGCATTTT
j_gene: TRBJ1-2; d_gene: .; v_gene: TRBV12-3/TRBV12-4; abundance: .; CDR3aa: CASSTVLSGVRGYTF; CDR3nt: TGTGCCAGCTCCACTGTCCTCTCAGGGGTTCGGGGCTACACCTTC
j_gene: TRBJ2-7; d_gene: .; v_gene: TRBV5-1; abundance: .; CDR3aa: CASSLAQGLRYEQYF; CDR3nt: TGCGCCAGCAGCTTGGCCCAGGGTTTAAGGTACGAGCAGTACTTC